Listed here is a single T cell receptor (beta chain). Its antigen is unidentified. The V end lost 1 base, the J end lost 9 bases, and 7 bases lay between the germline ends. The germline V gene encodes CDR1 SNHLY and CDR2 FYNNEI. The CDR3 sequence is 12 residues long. This sample is drawn from a study of OX40 agonist ivuxolimab in advanced cancers. Study results and limitations: Both CD4+ and CD8+ T cell populations in blood had undergone clonal expansion by week 6 at 0.1 to 3.0 mg/kg. The average count of expanded clones was higher among CD8+ T cells than among CD4+.

The protocol was immunoSEQ multiplex PCR, while the TCRdb copy is restricted to in-frame clones and leaves out a portion. Of about 40,000 clones listed, roughly nine tenths are singletons. The chain couples TRBV2 to TRBJ2-1, with D tentatively TRBD1 (5 bases). The sequences come from CD4+ or CD8+ T cells sorted from blood, collected in a trial of the OX40 agonist ivuxolimab. This receptor was identified in an adult with an advanced solid tumor such as melanoma, head and neck, liver or kidney cancer. DNA for the CDR3: TGTGCCAGCAGTGAAGTGGACATTGAGCAGTTCTTC. It specifies CASSEVDIEQFF.